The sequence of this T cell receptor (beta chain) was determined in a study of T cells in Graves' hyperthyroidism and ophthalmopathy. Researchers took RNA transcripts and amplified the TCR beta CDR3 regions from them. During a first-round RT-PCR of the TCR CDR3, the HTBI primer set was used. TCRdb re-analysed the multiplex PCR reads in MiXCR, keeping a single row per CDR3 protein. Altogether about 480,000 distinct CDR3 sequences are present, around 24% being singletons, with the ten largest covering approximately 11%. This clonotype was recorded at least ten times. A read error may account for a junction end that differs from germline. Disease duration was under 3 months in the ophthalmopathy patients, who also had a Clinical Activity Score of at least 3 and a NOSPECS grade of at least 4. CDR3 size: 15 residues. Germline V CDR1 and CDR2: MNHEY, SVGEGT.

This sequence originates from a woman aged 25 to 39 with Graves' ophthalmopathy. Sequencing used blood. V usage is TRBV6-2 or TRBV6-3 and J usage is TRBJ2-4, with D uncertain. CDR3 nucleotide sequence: TGTGCCGGCAGTTACGGTGGCGCGACGGGAAACATTCAGTACTTC. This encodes CAGSYGGATGNIQYF.